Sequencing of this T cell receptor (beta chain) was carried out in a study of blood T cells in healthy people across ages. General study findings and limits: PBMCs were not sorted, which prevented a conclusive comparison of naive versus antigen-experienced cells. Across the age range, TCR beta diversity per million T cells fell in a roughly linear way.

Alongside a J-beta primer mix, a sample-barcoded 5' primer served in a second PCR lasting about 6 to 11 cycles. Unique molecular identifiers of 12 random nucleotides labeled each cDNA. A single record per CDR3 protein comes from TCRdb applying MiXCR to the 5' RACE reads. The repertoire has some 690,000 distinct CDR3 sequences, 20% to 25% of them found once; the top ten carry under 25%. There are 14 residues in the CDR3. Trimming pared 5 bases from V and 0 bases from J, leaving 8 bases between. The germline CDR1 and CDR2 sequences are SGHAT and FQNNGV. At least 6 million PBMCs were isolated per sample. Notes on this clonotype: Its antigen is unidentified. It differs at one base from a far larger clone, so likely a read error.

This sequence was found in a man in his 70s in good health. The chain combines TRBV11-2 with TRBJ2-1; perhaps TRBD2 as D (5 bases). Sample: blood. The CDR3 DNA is TGTGCCAGCAGCCGAGGGAACTCCTACAATGAGCAGTTCTTC. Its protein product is CASSRGNSYNEQFF.